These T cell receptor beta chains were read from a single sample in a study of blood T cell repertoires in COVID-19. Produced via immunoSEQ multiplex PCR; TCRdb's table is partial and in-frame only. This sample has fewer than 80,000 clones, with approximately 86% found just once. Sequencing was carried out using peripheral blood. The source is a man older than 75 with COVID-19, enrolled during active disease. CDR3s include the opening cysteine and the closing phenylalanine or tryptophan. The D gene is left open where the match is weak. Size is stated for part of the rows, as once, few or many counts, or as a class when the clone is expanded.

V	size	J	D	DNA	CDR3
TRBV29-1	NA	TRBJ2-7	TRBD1	TGCAGCGTGACCCGGGACAGTCTCTACGAGCAGTACTTC	CSVTRDSLYEQYF
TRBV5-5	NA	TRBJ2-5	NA	TGTGCCAGCAGCGAAATAGGGGGACAAGAGACCCAGTACTTC	CASSEIGGQETQYF
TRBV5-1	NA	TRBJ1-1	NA	TGCGCCAGCAGCGGCGGCGGGGCCCAGGGAACTGAAGCTTTCTTT	CASSGGGAQGTEAFF
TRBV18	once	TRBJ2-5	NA	TGTGCCACCTCCCCGGGGGAGACCCAGTACTTC	CATSPGETQYF
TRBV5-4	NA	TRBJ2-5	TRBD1	TGTGCCAGCAGCCCGGGGACAGCAAAGATGCAAGAGACCCAGTACTTC	CASSPGTAKMQETQYF
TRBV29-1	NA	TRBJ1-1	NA	TGCAGCGTTGACGAAGCGGGGGTTGGGAAGAACACTGAAGCTTTCTTT	CSVDEAGVGKNTEAFF
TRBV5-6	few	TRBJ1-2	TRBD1	TGTGCCAGCAGCTTGGAGGAAGTAGGGGGCTGGGTTGGCTACACCTTC	CASSLEEVGGWVGYTF
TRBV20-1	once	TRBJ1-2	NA	TGCAGTGCGGAGAACTATGGCTACACCTTC	CSAENYGYTF
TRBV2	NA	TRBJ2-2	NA	TGTGCCAGCAGTGTACAGGGATCCGGGGAGCTGTTTTTT	CASSVQGSGELFF
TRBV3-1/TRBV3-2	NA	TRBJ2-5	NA	TGTGCCAGCAGCCCAATAACTCTAAAGACCCAGTACTTC	CASSPITLKTQYF
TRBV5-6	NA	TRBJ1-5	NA	TGTGCCAGCAGCCTCCGTATGACAAATCAGCCCCAGCATTTT	CASSLRMTNQPQHF
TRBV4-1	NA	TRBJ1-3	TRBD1	TGCGCCAGCAGCCAGGCCAGGGGGAGCGGTGGAAACACCATATATTTT	CASSQARGSGGNTIYF
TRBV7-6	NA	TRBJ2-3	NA	TGTGCCAGCAGCATCGACAGGCTCACAGATACGCAGTATTTT	CASSIDRLTDTQYF
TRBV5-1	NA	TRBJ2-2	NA	TGCGCCAGCAGCAAGGACAGGAACACCGGGGAGCTGTTTTTT	CASSKDRNTGELFF
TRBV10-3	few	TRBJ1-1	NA	TGTGCCATCACATCGGGAGCTGCTACTGAAGCTTTCTTT	CAITSGAATEAFF
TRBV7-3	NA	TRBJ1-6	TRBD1	TGTGCCAGCAGCTTAAGATTTGGCGGTGACAGGGGAAGTTCACCCCTCCACTTT	CASSLRFGGDRGSSPLHF
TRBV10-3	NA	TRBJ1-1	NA	TGTGCCATCAGTGAGGATGAGGGGGCTGAAGCTTTCTTT	CAISEDEGAEAFF
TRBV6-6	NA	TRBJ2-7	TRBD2	TGTGCCAGCAGGCCCGGGACTACCTTATACGAGCAGTACTTC	CASRPGTTLYEQYF
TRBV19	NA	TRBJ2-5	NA	TGTGCCAGTAGTGTTAAAGAGACCCAGTACTTC	CASSVKETQYF
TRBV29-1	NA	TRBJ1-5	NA	TGCAGCGTTGCTGAGAATAGCAATCAGCCCCAGCATTTT	CSVAENSNQPQHF
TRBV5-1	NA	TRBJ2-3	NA	TGCGCCAGCAGCTTGGGGGCAGGGGTTGGAGATACGCAGTATTTT	CASSLGAGVGDTQYF
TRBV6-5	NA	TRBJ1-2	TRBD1	TGTGCCAGCAGTTACTCGACAGGGTACTATGGCTACACCTTC	CASSYSTGYYGYTF
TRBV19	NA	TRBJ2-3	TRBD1	TGTGCCAGTAGTAAGACAGGGGGTGCCACAGATACGCAGTATTTT	CASSKTGGATDTQYF
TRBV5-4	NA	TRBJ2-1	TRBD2	TGTGCCAGCAGCTTGGCGGGGGGACTTCTCAATGAGCAGTTCTTC	CASSLAGGLLNEQFF
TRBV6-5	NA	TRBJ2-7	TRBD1	TGTGCCAGCAGACGGACAGGGAGGAACGAGCAGTACTTC	CASRRTGRNEQYF
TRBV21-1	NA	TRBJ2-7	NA	TGTGCCAGCAGCAAGGCCAGCGGGTCTACCTCCTACGAGCAGTACTTC	CASSKASGSTSYEQYF
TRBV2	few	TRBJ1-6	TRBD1	TGTGCCAGCATGTACAGGGGTGGTGATTCACCCCTCCACTTT	CASMYRGGDSPLHF
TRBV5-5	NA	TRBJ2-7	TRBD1	TGTGCCAGCAGCTCGACAGGGTCCAACTACGAGCAGTACTTC	CASSSTGSNYEQYF
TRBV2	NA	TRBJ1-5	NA	TGTGCCAGCAGTCCGGGGGGGGATCAGCCCCAGCATTTT	CASSPGGDQPQHF
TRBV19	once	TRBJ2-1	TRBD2	TGTGCCAGTACCGGGGGGGGCCCCAATGAGCAGTTCTTC	CASTGGGPNEQFF
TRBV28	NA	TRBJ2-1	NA	TGTGCCAGCAGTAATTGGGGGGACGGGCTCCACAATGAGCAGTTCTTC	CASSNWGDGLHNEQFF
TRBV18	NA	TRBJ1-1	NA	TGTGCCAGCTCCTACGAACAGGGATCCACTGAAGCTTTCTTT	CASSYEQGSTEAFF
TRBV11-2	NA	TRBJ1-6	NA	TGTGCCAGCAGCTTTATAGGGACACCTAATTCACCCCTCCACTTT	CASSFIGTPNSPLHF
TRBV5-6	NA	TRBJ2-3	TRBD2	TGTGCCAGCAGCTTGGGGGGACTAGCGGGCACAGATACGCAGTATTTT	CASSLGGLAGTDTQYF
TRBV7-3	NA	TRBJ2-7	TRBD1	TGTGCCAGCAGGTCCACCGGGACAGCCTCCTACGAGCAGTACTTC	CASRSTGTASYEQYF
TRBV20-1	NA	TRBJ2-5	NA	TGCAGTGCTAGTCCCCGTCAAGAGACCCAGTACTTC	CSASPRQETQYF